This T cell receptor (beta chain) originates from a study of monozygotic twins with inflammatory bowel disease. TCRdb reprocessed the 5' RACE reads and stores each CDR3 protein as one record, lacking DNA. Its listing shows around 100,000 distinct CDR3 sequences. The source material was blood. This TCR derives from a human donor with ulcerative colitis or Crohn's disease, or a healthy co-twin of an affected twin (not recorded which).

The CDR3 loop reads CASSPGGSYNSPLHF. The J gene is TRBJ1-6, the V gene TRBV3-1; TCRdb lists TRBD1, though no DNA is available to test this call. CDR3 length: 15 residues. The germline V gene encodes CDR1 LGHDT and CDR2 YNNKEL (reference sequence).